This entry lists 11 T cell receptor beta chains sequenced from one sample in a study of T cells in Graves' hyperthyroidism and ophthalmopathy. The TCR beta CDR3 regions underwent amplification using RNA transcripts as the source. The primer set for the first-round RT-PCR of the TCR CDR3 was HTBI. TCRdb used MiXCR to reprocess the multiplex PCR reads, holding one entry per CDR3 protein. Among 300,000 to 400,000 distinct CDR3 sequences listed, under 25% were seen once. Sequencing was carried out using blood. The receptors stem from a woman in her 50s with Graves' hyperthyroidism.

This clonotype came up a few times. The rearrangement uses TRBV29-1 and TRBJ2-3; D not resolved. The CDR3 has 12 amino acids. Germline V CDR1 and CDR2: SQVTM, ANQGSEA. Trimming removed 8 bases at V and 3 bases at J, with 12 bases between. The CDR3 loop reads CSPKLGTDTQYF. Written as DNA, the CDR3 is TGCAGCCCCAAATTGGGGACAGATACGCAGTATTTT.

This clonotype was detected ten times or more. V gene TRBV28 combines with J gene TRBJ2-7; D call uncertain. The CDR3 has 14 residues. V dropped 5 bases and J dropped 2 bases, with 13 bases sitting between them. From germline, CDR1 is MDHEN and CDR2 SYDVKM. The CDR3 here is CASSPHHRTYEQYF. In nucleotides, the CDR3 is TGTGCCAGCAGTCCCCACCATAGAACCTACGAGCAGTACTTC.

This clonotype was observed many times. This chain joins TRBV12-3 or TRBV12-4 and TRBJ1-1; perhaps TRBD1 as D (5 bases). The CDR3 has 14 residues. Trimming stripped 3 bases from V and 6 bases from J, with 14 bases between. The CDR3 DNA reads TGTGCCAGCAGTTTGGGGGGTGGGGGAGCTGAAGCTTTCTTT. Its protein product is CASSLGGGGAEAFF.

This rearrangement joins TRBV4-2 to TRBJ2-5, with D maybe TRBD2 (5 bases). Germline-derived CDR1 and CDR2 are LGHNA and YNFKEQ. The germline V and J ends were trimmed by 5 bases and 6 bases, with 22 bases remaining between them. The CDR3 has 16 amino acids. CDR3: CASSESPTGIGKTQYF. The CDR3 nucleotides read TGTGCCAGCAGCGAAAGTCCGACGGGGATTGGGAAGACCCAGTACTTC.

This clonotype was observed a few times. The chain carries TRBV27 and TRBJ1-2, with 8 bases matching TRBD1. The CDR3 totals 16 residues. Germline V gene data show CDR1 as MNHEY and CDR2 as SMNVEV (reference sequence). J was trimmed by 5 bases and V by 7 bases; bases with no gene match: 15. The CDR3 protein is CASKRSDTGQAYGYTF. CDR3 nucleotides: TGTGCCAGCAAGAGATCTGATACGGGACAGGCTTATGGCTACACCTTC.

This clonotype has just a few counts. The CDR3 DNA reads as TGTGCCAGCAGCTTGGTGGGGCTCGGCTACGAGCAGTACTTC. The encoded protein is CASSLVGLGYEQYF. The chain carries TRBV5-5 and TRBJ2-7; the D gene is possibly TRBD1 (5 bases). The CDR3 is made up of 14 amino acids. Germline CDR1 reads SGHKS; CDR2 reads YYEKEE (reference sequence). Trimming removed 0 bases from V and 3 bases from J, with 10 bases in between.

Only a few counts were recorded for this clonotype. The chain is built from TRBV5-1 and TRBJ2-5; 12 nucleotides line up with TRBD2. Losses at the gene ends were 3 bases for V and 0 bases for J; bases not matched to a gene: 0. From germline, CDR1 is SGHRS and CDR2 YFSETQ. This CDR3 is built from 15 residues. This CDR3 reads CASSSSGGDQETQYF. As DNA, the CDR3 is TGCGCCAGCAGCTCTAGCGGGGGGGACCAAGAGACCCAGTACTTC.

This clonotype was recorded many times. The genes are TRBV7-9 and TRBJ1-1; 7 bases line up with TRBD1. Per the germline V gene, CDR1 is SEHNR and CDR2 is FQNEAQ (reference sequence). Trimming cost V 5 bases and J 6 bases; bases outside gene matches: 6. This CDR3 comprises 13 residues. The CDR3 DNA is TGTGCCAGCAGCCTCAGACAGGGCTCTGAAGCTTTCTTT. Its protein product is CASSLRQGSEAFF. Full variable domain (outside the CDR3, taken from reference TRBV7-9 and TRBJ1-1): DTGVSQNPRHKITKRGQNVTFRCDPISEHNRLYWYRQTLGQGPEFLTYFQNEAQLEKSRLLSDRFSAERPKGSFSTLEIQRTEQGDSAMYLCASSLRQGSEAFFGQGTRLTVV.

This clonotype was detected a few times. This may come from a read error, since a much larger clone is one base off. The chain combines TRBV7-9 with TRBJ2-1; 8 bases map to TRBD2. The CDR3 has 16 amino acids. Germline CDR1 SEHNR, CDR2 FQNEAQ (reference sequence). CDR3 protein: CANSSRSQGLGNEQFF. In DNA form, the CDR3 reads TGTGCCAACAGCTCACGATCTCAGGGACTAGGGAATGAGCAGTTCTTC.

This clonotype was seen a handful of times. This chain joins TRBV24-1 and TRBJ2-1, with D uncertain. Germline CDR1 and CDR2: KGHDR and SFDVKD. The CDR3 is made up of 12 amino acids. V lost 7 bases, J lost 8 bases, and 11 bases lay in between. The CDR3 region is CATRKEGHEQFF. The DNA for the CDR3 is TGTGCCACCAGGAAGGAAGGCCATGAGCAGTTCTTC.

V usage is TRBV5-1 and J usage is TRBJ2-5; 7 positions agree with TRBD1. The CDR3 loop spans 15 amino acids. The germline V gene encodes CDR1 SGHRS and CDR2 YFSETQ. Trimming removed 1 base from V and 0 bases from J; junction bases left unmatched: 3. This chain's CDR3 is CASSLWGTDQETQYF. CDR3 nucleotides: TGCGCCAGCAGCTTGTGGGGGACAGACCAAGAGACCCAGTACTTC.